This TCR beta chain is from a study of blood T cells in healthy people across ages. Study-wide findings and caveats: What prevented conclusive comparison of naive and antigen-experienced cells was that PBMCs were unsorted.

A second 7 to 11 cycle PCR used barcoded and J-beta primers. Every cDNA was tagged by a template-switch adaptor with 12 random nucleotides. TCRdb used MiXCR to reprocess the 5' RACE reads, holding one entry per CDR3 protein. The repertoire has just under 900,000 distinct CDR3 sequences, 25% to 35% of them found once; the top ten carry approximately 15%. This clonotype was detected a few times. What it recognizes is unknown. V was clipped by 3 bases and J by 5 bases, with 10 bases between them. Looked up from germline, CDR1 is DFQATT and CDR2 is SNEGSKA (reference sequence). This CDR3 is 12 amino acids long.

The chain employs TRBV20-1 and TRBJ2-5; D is possibly TRBD2 (5 bases). This sequence originates from a woman aged 80 or older in good health. Sequencing was done on a sample of blood. The CDR3 loop reads CSASLGKETQYF. CDR3 nucleotide sequence: TGCAGTGCTAGTCTCGGGAAGGAGACCCAGTACTTC.